This TCR beta chain was recorded in a study of identical twins. The CDR3 is 14 residues long. V was cut by 1 base and J by 5 bases, with 6 bases left in between. Germline CDR1 and CDR2: MDHEN and SYDVKM. TCRdb recomputed calls from the 5' RACE reads with MiXCR, one row per CDR3 protein. The top ten clones hold around 0.3% of a sample with 1.5 million to 2 million distinct CDR3 sequences, roughly a third of them seen once. V and J are TRBV28 and TRBJ1-6, with D perhaps matching TRBD1 (5 bases). Sequencing was done on a sample of cord blood. The origin of this receptor is a newborn girl in good health. The CDR3 loop reads CASSLSGHNSPLHF. The CDR3 DNA is TGTGCCAGCAGTTTATCGGGGCATAATTCACCCCTCCACTTT.